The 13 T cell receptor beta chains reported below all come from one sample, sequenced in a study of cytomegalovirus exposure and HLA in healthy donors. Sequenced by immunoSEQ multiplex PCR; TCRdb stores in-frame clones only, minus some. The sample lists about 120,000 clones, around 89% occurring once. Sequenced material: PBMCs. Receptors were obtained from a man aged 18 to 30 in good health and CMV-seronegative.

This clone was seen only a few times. The CDR3 here is CASSRQYTEAFF. CDR3 DNA sequence: TGTGCCAGCAGCCGACAGTACACTGAAGCTTTCTTT. V is TRBV7-6 and J is TRBJ1-1, with D maybe TRBD1 (5 bases). This CDR3 has 12 residues. Germline CDR1 is SGHVS and CDR2 is FNYEAQ. V dropped 5 bases and J dropped 3 bases, with 7 bases sitting between them.

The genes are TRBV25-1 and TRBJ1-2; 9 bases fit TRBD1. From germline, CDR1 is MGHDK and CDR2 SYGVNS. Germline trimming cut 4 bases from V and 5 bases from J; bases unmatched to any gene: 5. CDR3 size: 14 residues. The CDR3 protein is CASSGPGQGYGYTF. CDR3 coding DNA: TGTGCCAGCAGTGGCCCCGGACAGGGGTATGGCTACACCTTC.

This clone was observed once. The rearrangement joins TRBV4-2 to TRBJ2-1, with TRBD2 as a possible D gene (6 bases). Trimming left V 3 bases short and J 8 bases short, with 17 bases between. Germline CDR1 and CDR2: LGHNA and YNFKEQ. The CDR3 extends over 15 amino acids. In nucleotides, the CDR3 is TGTGCCAGCAGCCAGGATAGCGGCCGCGGATATGAGCAGTTCTTC. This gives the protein CASSQDSGRGYEQFF.

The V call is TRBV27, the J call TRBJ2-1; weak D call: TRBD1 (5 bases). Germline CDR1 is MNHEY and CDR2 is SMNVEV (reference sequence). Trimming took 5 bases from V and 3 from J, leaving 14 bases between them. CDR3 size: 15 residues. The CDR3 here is CASSPSDSYYNEQFF. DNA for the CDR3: TGTGCCAGCAGTCCCAGTGACAGTTACTACAATGAGCAGTTCTTC.

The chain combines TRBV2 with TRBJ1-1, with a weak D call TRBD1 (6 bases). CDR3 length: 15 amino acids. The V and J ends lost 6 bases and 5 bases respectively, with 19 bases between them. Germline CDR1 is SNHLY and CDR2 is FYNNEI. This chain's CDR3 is CASSTGTQGGTEAFF. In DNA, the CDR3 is TGTGCCAGCAGCACCGGGACACAGGGCGGAACTGAAGCTTTCTTT. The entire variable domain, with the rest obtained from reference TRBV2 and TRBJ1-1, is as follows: EPEVTQTPSHQVTQMGQEVILRCVPISNHLYFYWYRQILGQKVEFLVSFYNNEISEKSEIFDDQFSVERPDGSNFTLKIRSTKLEDSAMYFCASSTGTQGGTEAFFGQGTRLTVV.

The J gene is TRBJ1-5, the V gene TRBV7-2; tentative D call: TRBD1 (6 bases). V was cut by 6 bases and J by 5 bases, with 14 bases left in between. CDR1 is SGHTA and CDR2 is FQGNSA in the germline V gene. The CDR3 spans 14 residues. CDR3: CASRVSGEYQPQHF. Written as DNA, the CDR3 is TGTGCCAGCAGGGTCTCAGGGGAATATCAGCCCCAGCATTTT.

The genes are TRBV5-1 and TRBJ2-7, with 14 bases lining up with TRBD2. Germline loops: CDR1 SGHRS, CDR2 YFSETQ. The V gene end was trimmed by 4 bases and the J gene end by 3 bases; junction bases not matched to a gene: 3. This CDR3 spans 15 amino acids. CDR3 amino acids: CASSTGLAGGYEQYF. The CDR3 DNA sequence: TGCGCCAGCAGCACAGGACTAGCGGGGGGCTACGAGCAGTACTTC.

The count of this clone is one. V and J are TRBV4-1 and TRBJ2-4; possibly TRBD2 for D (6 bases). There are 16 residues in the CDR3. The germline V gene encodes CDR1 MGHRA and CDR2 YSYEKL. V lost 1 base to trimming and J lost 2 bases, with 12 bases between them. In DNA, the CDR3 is TGCGCCAGCAGCCAAGGCGGGGTTGTGACCAAAAACATTCAGTACTTC. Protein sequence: CASSQGGVVTKNIQYF.

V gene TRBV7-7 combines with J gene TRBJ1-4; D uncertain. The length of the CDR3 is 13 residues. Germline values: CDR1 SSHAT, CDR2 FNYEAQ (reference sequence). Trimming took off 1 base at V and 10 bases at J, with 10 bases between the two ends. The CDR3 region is CASSLDEGGKLFF. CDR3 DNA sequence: TGTGCCAGCAGCTTAGATGAGGGAGGAAAACTGTTTTTT.

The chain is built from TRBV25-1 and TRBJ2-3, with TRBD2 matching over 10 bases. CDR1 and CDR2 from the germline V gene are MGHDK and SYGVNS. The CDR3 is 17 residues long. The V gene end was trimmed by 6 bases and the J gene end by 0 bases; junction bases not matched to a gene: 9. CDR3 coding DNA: TGTGCCAGCAGGCGAGCGGGAGGGATTTCTAGCACAGATACGCAGTATTTT. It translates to CASRRAGGISSTDTQYF.

CDR3 sequence reads: CASSEPFGYTGPNEKLFF. CDR3 coding DNA: TGTGCCAGCAGCGAGCCCTTCGGCTACACAGGTCCTAATGAAAAACTGTTTTTT. The chain has TRBV5-8 and TRBJ1-4, with TRBD1 as a possible D gene (5 bases). The V end lost 4 bases, the J end lost 3 bases, and 22 bases lay between the germline ends. CDR1 is SGHTS and CDR2 is YDEGEE in the germline V gene. The CDR3 extends over 18 amino acids.

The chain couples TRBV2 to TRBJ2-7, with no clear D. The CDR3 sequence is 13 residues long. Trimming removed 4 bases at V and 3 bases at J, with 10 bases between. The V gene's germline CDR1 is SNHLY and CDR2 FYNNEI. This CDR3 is CASSASDNYEQYF. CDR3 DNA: TGTGCCAGCAGTGCTTCCGACAACTACGAGCAGTACTTC.

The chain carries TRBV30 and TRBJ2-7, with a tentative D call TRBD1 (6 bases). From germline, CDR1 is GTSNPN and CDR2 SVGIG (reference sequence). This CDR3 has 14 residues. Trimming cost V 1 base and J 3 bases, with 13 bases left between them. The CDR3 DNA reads TGTGCCTGGAGTGACACAGGGCCTCACTACGAGCAGTACTTC. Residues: CAWSDTGPHYEQYF.